What follows are 12 T cell receptor beta chains derived from one specimen sequenced in a study of shared clonotypes between healthy human individuals. Naive CD8 cells were CD45RO-negative, positively selected for CCR7, excluding terminally differentiated effector memory CD45RA+ cells. Only in-frame clones appear in the TCRdb table, and some are missing; sequencing was by immunoSEQ multiplex PCR. The table lists some 2 million clones, approximately 95% of them singletons. Material for sequencing was naive CD8+ T cells sorted from blood. These receptors were taken from a man between 18 and 29 years old in good health.

This clone was counted a single time. This chain joins TRBV7-9 and TRBJ2-3, with 10 bases matching TRBD2. Germline lookup yields CDR1 SEHNR and CDR2 FQNEAQ (reference sequence). CDR3 length equals 17 residues. Losses at the gene ends were 5 bases for V and 0 bases for J; bases not matched to a gene: 8. CDR3: CASSRTLAGASTDTQYF. The DNA of the CDR3 is TGTGCCAGCAGCCGGACGCTAGCGGGGGCGAGCACAGATACGCAGTATTTT.

The gene calls are TRBV19 and TRBJ1-2, with D maybe TRBD1 (5 bases). Between the trimmed V and J ends, which lost 3 bases and 5 bases, there was a span of 10 bases. Germline CDR1 and CDR2: LNHDA and SQIVND (reference sequence). The length of the CDR3 is 13 residues. The CDR3 region has the DNA TGTGCCAGTAGTATGACAGCTACTTATGGCTACACCTTC. Protein product: CASSMTATYGYTF.

The chain employs TRBV13 and TRBJ2-2; 8 bases fit TRBD1. After removal of 4 bases from V and 6 bases from J, the junction contained 7 bases not matched to a gene. From germline, CDR1 is PRHDT and CDR2 FYEKMQ (reference sequence). This CDR3 is 15 amino acids long. The CDR3 loop is CASSSYLQGAGELFF. The CDR3 DNA is TGTGCCAGCAGCTCGTACTTACAGGGGGCCGGGGAGCTGTTTTTT.

The chain links TRBV27 to TRBJ1-6; 8 positions match TRBD1. Germline V CDR1 and CDR2: MNHEY, SMNVEV (reference sequence). V shed 5 bases and J 12 bases; nucleotides not matched to a gene: 15. The CDR3 sequence is 16 residues long. CDR3 DNA sequence: TGTGCCAGCAGTCTCTCTGGACAGGGTGCCCTTGGACCCCTCCACTTT. It encodes CASSLSGQGALGPLHF.

The CDR3 DNA reads as TGTGCCAGCAGCCTCGACAGAAAAGCCTACGAGCAGTACTTC. Its translation: CASSLDRKAYEQYF. This chain connects TRBV27 to TRBJ2-7; D perhaps matches TRBD1 (5 bases). The CDR3 has 14 amino acids. Germline lookup yields CDR1 MNHEY and CDR2 SMNVEV (reference sequence). V was shortened by 6 bases and J by 2 bases, with 14 bases between the two germline ends.

This clone was picked up one time. The J gene is TRBJ2-5, the V gene TRBV5-6; TRBD1 or TRBD2 may be the D gene (5 bases each). The germline V and J ends were trimmed by 3 bases and 5 bases, with 14 bases remaining between them. This CDR3 spans 14 amino acids. The germline CDR1 and CDR2 sequences are SGHDT and YYEEEE. CDR3 bases: TGTGCCAGCAGCTGGGGAGTAGGGGTTGAGACCCAGTACTTC. This translates into CASSWGVGVETQYF. The full variable domain, rest sourced from reference TRBV5-6 and TRBJ2-5, is DAGVTQSPTHLIKTRGQQVTLRCSPKSGHDTVSWYQQALGQGPQFIFQYYEEEERQRGNFPDRFSGHQFPNYSSELNVNALLLGDSALYLCASSWGVGVETQYFGPGTRLLVL.

The DNA for the CDR3 is TGTGCCAGCAACATTTGGGGGATGGACAGCCCGACTGGGGCCAACGTCCTGACTTTC. Amino acid sequence: CASNIWGMDSPTGANVLTF. J is TRBJ2-6 and V is TRBV5-5, with TRBD1 as a possible D gene (6 bases). Germline CDR1 is SGHKS and CDR2 is YYEKEE (reference sequence). The CDR3 is 19 amino acids. V was trimmed by 6 bases and J by 2 bases, leaving 24 bases between them.

The rearrangement uses TRBV12-5 and TRBJ2-7; perhaps TRBD1 as D (6 bases). Trimming pared 0 bases from V and 4 bases from J, leaving 13 bases between. CDR1 and CDR2 from the germline V gene are LGHNT and FRNRAP. The CDR3 consists of 15 residues. Here the CDR3 DNA reads TGTGCTAGTGGTTTGGTAACCGCGAGGGGGTACGAGCAGTACTTC. Amino acid sequence: CASGLVTARGYEQYF.

V usage is TRBV4-1 and J usage is TRBJ2-3, with D perhaps TRBD1 (6 bases). Trimming took off 6 bases at V and 2 bases at J, with 18 bases between the two ends. The CDR3 extends over 16 amino acids. CDR1 is MGHRA, CDR2 YSYEKL, per germline. In DNA, the CDR3 is TGCGCCAGCAGTCCGCTAGAGGGGGTTTTCACAGATACGCAGTATTTT. Encoded protein: CASSPLEGVFTDTQYF.

The V gene is TRBV15, the J gene TRBJ1-6, with D uncertain. CDR3 length equals 16 residues. Germline V lookup: CDR1 LNHNV, CDR2 YYDKDF (reference sequence). V was shortened by 3 bases and J by 0 bases, with 9 bases between the two germline ends. CDR3 sequence reads: CATSRTKVSYNSPLHF. The DNA of the CDR3 is TGTGCCACCAGCAGGACGAAGGTCTCCTATAATTCACCCCTCCACTTT.

The chain has TRBV4-3 and TRBJ1-4; 7 positions match TRBD1. Germline V gives CDR1 LGHNA, CDR2 YSLEER. The ends lost 3 bases at V and 8 bases at J; junction bases unmatched: 9. The CDR3 is 15 amino acids. This CDR3 reads CASSHNTGAGEKLFF. The DNA of the CDR3 is TGCGCCAGCAGCCACAATACAGGGGCGGGAGAAAAACTGTTTTTT.

The gene calls are TRBV6-5 and TRBJ2-1; perhaps TRBD1 as D (5 bases). The CDR3 covers 14 residues. V lost 2 bases and J 8 bases, leaving 13 bases between the germline ends. Germline V gene data show CDR1 as MNHEY and CDR2 as SVGAGI. The CDR3 reads CASSYGAKGYEQFF. CDR3 bases: TGTGCCAGCAGTTACGGGGCAAAAGGGTATGAGCAGTTCTTC.